The clone carrying this TCR beta chain was found once. Profiled with immunoSEQ multiplex PCR; TCRdb holds only in-frame clones, not every one. Of about 92,000 clones detected, 77% appear once; the ten largest clones hold 20% to 25%. The entry originates in a study of cytotoxic CD8 clonotypes in ibrutinib-treated CLL. The CDR3 runs to 15 residues. V was pared by 1 base and J by 4 bases, with 13 bases between. Germline CDR1 MGHRA, CDR2 YSYEKL. The sequencing used PBMCs, collected after 24 months of ibrutinib treatment. This chain uses TRBV4-1 with TRBJ1-1; possible D gene TRBD1, 6 bases. This TCR came from a human donor with chronic lymphocytic leukemia. The CDR3 protein is CASSQGTGRATEAFF. CDR3 nucleotide sequence: TGCGCCAGCAGCCAAGGAACAGGGCGGGCCACTGAAGCTTTCTTT.